Listed here is a single TCR beta chain. What it recognizes is unknown. The sample comes from a study of CD8 T cells in ankylosing spondylitis. TCRdb reprocessed the 5' RACE reads via MiXCR and lists one record per CDR3 protein. The sample includes hundreds of thousands of distinct CDR3 sequences, approximately 12% seen only once; the top ten take approximately 0.46%. Findings and limits, study-wide: In synovial fluid and blood from reactive arthritis, some motif variants were previously reported. About 8 highly homologous variants made up a TCR beta motif, and this motif appeared characteristic of ankylosing spondylitis blood.

The V gene end was trimmed by 7 bases and the J gene end by 0 bases; junction bases not matched to a gene: 15. The germline V gene encodes CDR1 SNHLY and CDR2 FYNNEI. The CDR3 covers 17 residues. This TCR derives from a male donor with ankylosing spondylitis. The specimen sequenced was blood, either unsorted or a sorted T cell fraction (not recorded which). V and J are TRBV2 and TRBJ2-7, with TRBD1 identical over 7 bases. The DNA for the CDR3 is TGTGCCAGCATTGGGCCAGGGGGTAAGAGAGCCTCCTACGAGCAGTACTTC. This encodes CASIGPGGKRASYEQYF.